This is a list of T cell receptor beta chains from one sample in a study of blood T cell repertoires in COVID-19. Produced via immunoSEQ multiplex PCR; TCRdb's table is partial and in-frame only. The repertoire consists of 230,000 or so clones, with 85% to 90% occurring once and the leading ten covering approximately 2.3%. The sequenced sample was peripheral blood. The source is an older woman with COVID-19, enrolled during active disease. The CDR3 runs from the conserved cysteine through the conserved F or W. D genes are given only for firm matches.

V gene	J gene	D gene	CDR3 protein
TRBV15	TRBJ1-1	-	CATSNLDSTEAFF
TRBV23-1	TRBJ1-6	-	CASSRGRESSYNSPLHF
TRBV2	TRBJ1-5	TRBD1	CASSADGQGNQPQHF
TRBV18	TRBJ2-7	TRBD1	CASSPGLHRGVGYEQYF
TRBV3-1/TRBV3-2	TRBJ1-4	TRBD1	CASSPGQGGEKLFF
TRBV30	TRBJ1-5	-	CAWSVEVYQPQHF
TRBV18	TRBJ1-4	-	CASSPLGQGIATNEKLFF
TRBV7-9	TRBJ1-1	TRBD1	CASSLDRGGTEAFF
TRBV4-1	TRBJ1-2	TRBD1	CASSQDPQGVYGYTF
TRBV27	TRBJ1-6	-	CASSLLGWYDNSPLHF
TRBV6-5	TRBJ2-2	-	CAVRDKNTGELFF
TRBV7-2	TRBJ1-1	TRBD1	CASSPLTGMNTEAFF
TRBV10-1	TRBJ2-5	TRBD1	CASSEEPGTGGRETQYF
TRBV10-3	TRBJ2-5	-	CATPPAGAPGSQETQYF
TRBV18	TRBJ2-7	TRBD1	CATSRGQQGYEQYF
TRBV7-7	TRBJ2-6	-	CASSLSPPDRTGANVLTF
TRBV18	TRBJ1-5	TRBD1	CASQGVDGPQHF
TRBV6-1	TRBJ1-5	-	CASSDGQINQPQHF
TRBV29-1	TRBJ2-7	TRBD1	CSAGQGDYEQYF
TRBV10-3	TRBJ1-2	TRBD1	CAIRGTADRVLYIGRGYTF
TRBV10-3	TRBJ2-2	TRBD1	CAISGDRDTGELFF
TRBV27	TRBJ2-7	TRBD1	CASSLGGTGFFEQYF
TRBV12-3/TRBV12-4	TRBJ1-1	TRBD1	CASSIRQGAEAFF
TRBV5-1	TRBJ2-1	-	CASSWGNNEQFF
TRBV10-3	TRBJ1-2	TRBD1	CAISTTGTGHGYTF
TRBV28	TRBJ1-5	TRBD1	CASRTKTGYYQPQHF
TRBV28	TRBJ2-7	-	CASSLAVPEQYF
TRBV19	TRBJ1-6	-	CASSIREPNSPLHF
TRBV7-2	TRBJ1-1	-	CASSLATPQGAGAFF
TRBV5-1	TRBJ1-1	TRBD1	CASTPGQGKAFF
TRBV11-2	TRBJ2-3	-	CASSHTAGDAQYF
TRBV7-3	TRBJ1-2	TRBD1	CASSPLPRDSAYGYTF
TRBV28	TRBJ1-1	-	CATISGNMNTEAFF
TRBV18	TRBJ2-5	-	CASSPAGLEETQYF
TRBV19	TRBJ1-5	TRBD1	CASSTSHRGGNQPQHF
TRBV7-2	TRBJ1-2	TRBD1	CASSPQLTGGYGYTF
TRBV11-2	TRBJ2-7	TRBD1	CASSRHRGRLPGQYF
TRBV3-1/TRBV3-2	TRBJ1-2	-	CASSQRSGSGYTF
TRBV11-3	TRBJ2-3	-	CASSLGLARTDTQYF
TRBV12-3/TRBV12-4	TRBJ1-2	TRBD1	CASSLQGNYGYTF
TRBV5-6	TRBJ2-3	-	CASSHTGNSASTDTQYF
TRBV14	TRBJ1-6	TRBD1	CASSQGQGMASPLHF
TRBV15	TRBJ1-5	-	CATSRREINQPQHF
TRBV3-1/TRBV3-2	TRBJ1-2	TRBD1	CASSQDPTGVWIYGYTF
TRBV5-1	TRBJ1-5	TRBD1	CASSPTGARNQPQHF
TRBV5-1	TRBJ1-5	-	CASSLVPRYSQHQPQHF
TRBV11-2	TRBJ2-7	-	CASSPPSLYEQYF
TRBV7-2	TRBJ1-1	-	CASSISPEGREAFF
TRBV9	TRBJ2-1	TRBD2	CASSVSGGTYNEQFF
TRBV7-9	TRBJ2-1	TRBD1	CASSLGGGTGWFF
TRBV15	TRBJ2-3	TRBD2	CATSSPSGGAADTQYF
TRBV10-3	TRBJ1-1	TRBD1	CAISGQGYYTEAFF